A single sample is the source of the 20 T cell receptor beta chains below, sequenced in a study of Graves' ophthalmopathy and Graves' hyperthyroidism. CDR3 regions of TCR beta were amplified from RNA transcripts. Second-round multiplex PCR followed a first-round RT-PCR using HTBI primers. MiXCR was run by TCRdb on the multiplex PCR reads, yielding one entry per CDR3 protein. This table holds 400,000 to 450,000 distinct CDR3 sequences, 20% to 25% found once. The sequenced material came from peripheral blood. These receptors originate from a young woman with stable Graves' hyperthyroidism.

The chain has TRBV7-2 and TRBJ1-6, with TRBD1 as a possible D gene (5 bases). CDR1 is SGHTA and CDR2 is FQGNSA in the germline V gene. The CDR3 has 16 residues. Trimming removed 5 bases from V and 8 bases from J, with 19 bases in between. The DNA for the CDR3 is TGTGCCAGCAGCAGGACCTGGCGTGTGGGGGATTCACCCCTCCACTTT. It specifies CASSRTWRVGDSPLHF.

This clonotype was picked up many times. V usage is TRBV7-9 and J usage is TRBJ2-5; D ambiguous. Germline lookup yields CDR1 SEHNR and CDR2 FQNEAQ (reference sequence). Trimming cost V 3 bases and J 6 bases, with 5 bases left between them. This CDR3 contains 11 residues. The DNA for the CDR3 is TGTGCCAGCAGCTTGAAAAAGACCCAGTACTTC. Protein: CASSLKKTQYF.

This clonotype appeared many times. This chain links TRBV10-3 with TRBJ2-7; 8 bases line up with TRBD1. The CDR3 contains 14 residues. The trim removed 6 bases at V and 5 bases at J, leaving 9 bases unmatched. Germline values: CDR1 ENHRY, CDR2 SYGVKD. CDR3 bases: TGTGCCATCAGGGGGACAGGCCTTGGCCACGAGCAGTACTTC. Protein sequence: CAIRGTGLGHEQYF.

There are many counts of this clonotype. The gene calls are TRBV28 and TRBJ1-1; D may be TRBD1 (5 bases). Germline V CDR1 and CDR2: MDHEN, SYDVKM. Trimming removed 7 bases from V and 5 bases from J, with 17 bases in between. The CDR3 is made up of 14 amino acids. The DNA for the CDR3 is TGTGCCAGCACCCAGACAGTGGGCGGGACTGAAGCTTTCTTT. Translated, it gives CASTQTVGGTEAFF.

This clonotype was observed at least ten times. V and J are TRBV6-1 and TRBJ1-1; no clear D. CDR1 and CDR2 (germline): MNHNS, SASEGT. V was cut by 3 bases and J by 4 bases, with 12 bases left in between. There are 14 residues in the CDR3. CDR3 sequence (DNA): TGTGCCAGCAGTGAGAAGCTGGAGTTCACTGAAGCTTTCTTT. Amino acids: CASSEKLEFTEAFF.

Notes on this clonotype: The CDR3 ends on some other residue instead of the conserved phenylalanine or tryptophan, so this is likely a read error. V gene TRBV30 combines with J gene TRBJ1-1; 8 nucleotides agree with TRBD1. Trimming took 5 bases from V and 3 from J; bases not matched to a gene: 5. The CDR3 length is 13 residues. Germline V gives CDR1 GTSNPN, CDR2 SVGIG (reference sequence). The CDR3 DNA follows: TGTGCCTGGGCTCAGGGGGCAGACACTGAAGCTTTCTAT. It specifies CAWAQGADTEAFY.

This clonotype came up many times. This chain joins TRBV30 and TRBJ1-1; D is unclear. V was cut by 0 bases and J by 8 bases, with 10 bases left in between. CDR3 length: 12 residues. Germline V CDR1 and CDR2: GTSNPN, SVGIG (reference sequence). The CDR3: CAWSVTTLEAFF. The CDR3 DNA is TGTGCCTGGAGTGTGACGACCTTAGAAGCTTTCTTT. The full variable domain, its missing parts supplied by reference TRBV30 and TRBJ1-1, is SQTIHQWPATLVQPVGSPLSLECTVEGTSNPNLYWYRQAAGRGLQLLFYSVGIGQISSEVPQNLSASRPQDRQFILSSKKLLLSDSGFYLCAWSVTTLEAFFGQGTRLTVV.

This clonotype was seen repeatedly, ten times or more. The V and J genes are TRBV20-1 and TRBJ1-6; D is undetermined. V lost 0 bases and J 8 bases, leaving 8 bases between the germline ends. CDR3 length equals 13 residues. The germline gives CDR1 DFQATT, CDR2 SNEGSKA (reference sequence). The CDR3 coding sequence is TGCAGTGCTAGAGATTCTGGTGATTCACCCCTCCACTTT. Its protein is CSARDSGDSPLHF.

The V gene is TRBV5-1, the J gene TRBJ1-1, with D unresolved. This CDR3 is 14 amino acids long. V was clipped by 5 bases and J by 6 bases, with 17 bases between them. CDR1 is SGHRS, CDR2 YFSETQ, per germline. For the CDR3, the DNA is TGCGCCAGCAGAGCCGTTCCTCCCACCCCTGAAGCTTTCTTT. Translating gives CASRAVPPTPEAFF.

At least ten counts were recorded for this clonotype. The rearrangement links TRBV10-3 to TRBJ2-7; D perhaps matches TRBD2 (7 bases). V lost 10 bases and J 1 base, leaving 20 bases between the germline ends. CDR1 and CDR2 from the germline V gene are ENHRY and SYGVKD. CDR3 length: 15 residues. CDR3 region: CATTGWEGGSYEQYF. Here the CDR3 DNA reads TGTGCCACCACAGGGTGGGAGGGTGGTTCCTACGAGCAGTACTTC.

V and J are TRBV6-1 and TRBJ1-2; D unclear. V shed 0 bases and J shed 7 bases, with 12 bases lying between them. Germline V CDR1 and CDR2: MNHNS, SASEGT. CDR3 length: 14 amino acids. The CDR3 region is CASSEALPARGYTF. The DNA for the CDR3 is TGTGCCAGCAGTGAAGCGCTGCCTGCCCGTGGCTACACCTTC.

The chain combines TRBV6-2 or TRBV6-3 with TRBJ1-5, with D unresolved. V was trimmed by 3 bases and J by 9 bases, leaving 15 bases between them. The CDR3 has 14 residues. The germline V gene has CDR1 MNHEY and CDR2 SVGEGT. CDR3: CASSYTHVKMPQHF. The CDR3 DNA sequence: TGTGCCAGCAGTTATACACACGTCAAAATGCCCCAGCATTTT.

As regards this clonotype: A read error may explain this, as a much larger clone is one base away. The chain recombines TRBV18 with TRBJ1-2; D possibly corresponds to TRBD1 (5 bases). There are 16 residues in the CDR3. Germline CDR1 KGHSH, CDR2 LQKENI. CDR3 sequence (DNA): TGTGCCAACTCACCACGCCAATTCGGAGGGGAAGACGGCTACACCTTC. It is translated as CANSPRQFGGEDGYTF. Combining the CDR3 with reference TRBV18 and TRBJ1-2 gives the whole variable domain NAGVMQNPRHLVRRRGQEARLRCSPMKGHSHVYWYRQLPEEGLKFMVYLQKENIIDESGMPKERFSAEFPKEGPSILRIQQVVRGDSAAYFCANSPRQFGGEDGYTFGSGTRLTVV.

This clonotype showed up just a few times. The DNA of the CDR3 is TGTGCTTCATCCAGGTTGAGTATCGGTGGCAATCAGCCCCAGCATTTT. It translates to CASSRLSIGGNQPQHF. The genes are TRBV19 and TRBJ1-5, with unresolved D. The CDR3 runs to 16 residues. The germline CDR1 and CDR2 sequences are LNHDA and SQIVND (reference sequence).

This clonotype appeared many times. The chain couples TRBV20-1 to TRBJ1-1; TRBD1 matches at 7 bases. There are 14 residues in the CDR3. Trimming removed 4 bases from V and 7 bases from J; junction bases left unmatched: 12. CDR1 is DFQATT and CDR2 is SNEGSKA in the germline V gene (reference sequence). The CDR3 spells CSATVNRGSGEAFF. The CDR3 DNA reads TGCAGTGCTACCGTGAACAGGGGATCTGGTGAAGCTTTCTTT.

Many counts were recorded for this clonotype. The CDR3 here is CASTEFGAGNQPQHF. CDR3 bases: TGTGCCAGCACGGAGTTCGGGGCGGGCAATCAGCCCCAGCATTTT. The chain couples TRBV19 to TRBJ1-5, with D possibly TRBD1 on 5 matching bases. CDR1 and CDR2 (germline): LNHDA, SQIVND (reference sequence). Trimming pared 9 bases from V and 2 bases from J, leaving 17 bases between. CDR3 length: 15 amino acids.

The table lists this clonotype with many counts. The chain combines TRBV9 with TRBJ1-1; TRBD1 agrees at 7 bases. The CDR3 covers 14 residues. With V trimmed by 2 bases and J by 3 bases, 4 bases remained unmatched. Germline CDR1 reads SGDLS; CDR2 reads YYNGEE. This chain's CDR3 is CASSVGTGDTEAFF. CDR3 nucleotide sequence: TGTGCCAGCAGCGTGGGCACAGGGGACACTGAAGCTTTCTTT.

This sequence joins TRBV6-9 and TRBJ1-5; 10 nucleotides agree with TRBD1. The CDR3 sequence is 17 residues long. The germline V gene encodes CDR1 MNHGY and CDR2 SVAAGI. The J segment lost 5 bases and the V segment lost 5 bases, leaving 12 bases of the junction unmatched. CDR3 protein: CASSHSDRGVEHQPQHF. In DNA, the CDR3 is TGTGCCAGCAGTCACTCGGACAGGGGGGTAGAACATCAGCCCCAGCATTTT.

This clonotype was counted ten times or more. The gene calls are TRBV10-3 and TRBJ1-1; maybe TRBD1 (6 bases). The CDR3 contains 11 residues. Germline V CDR1 and CDR2: ENHRY, SYGVKD. V was trimmed by 6 bases and J by 8 bases, leaving 10 bases between them. The CDR3 DNA reads as TGTGCCATCAGGCAAGGGACAGAAGCTTTCTTT. It is translated as CAIRQGTEAFF.

This clonotype showed up many times. The V gene is TRBV20-1, the J gene TRBJ2-7; perhaps TRBD1 as D (6 bases). The CDR3 contains 14 residues. Germline CDR1 and CDR2: DFQATT and SNEGSKA (reference sequence). Between the trimmed V and J ends, which lost 6 bases and 2 bases, there was a span of 17 bases. CDR3 region: CSAENSGVAYEQYF. CDR3 nucleotide sequence: TGCAGTGCCGAAAACTCAGGGGTGGCCTACGAGCAGTACTTC.